The sequence of this T cell receptor (beta chain) was determined in a study of blood T cell repertoires in COVID-19. Across the whole study: Material from acute and convalescent COVID-19 was sourced from the United States, Italy and Spain. Sources were T cells, B-cell-depleted T cells, or PBMCs; the material itself was cDNA or gDNA.

In its sample, this clone was seen a few times. Generated by immunoSEQ multiplex PCR, the TCRdb table keeps only in-frame clones and is missing some. The sample holds about 70,000 clones; roughly 82% are singletons and the top ten take under 2%. This CDR3 region has 20 residues. Sequenced sample: peripheral blood. The rearrangement joins TRBV21-1 to TRBJ2-7; the DNA was not used to check the table's D call, TRBD1. TRBV21-1 is flagged as a pseudogene. The sequence derives from a woman aged 60-70 years with acute or convalescent COVID-19. CDR3 region: CASSKCRPFPHRGQSYEQYF. CDR3 DNA: TGTGCCAGCAGCAAATGTCGGCCTTTTCCTCACAGGGGGCAATCCTACGAGCAGTACTTC.